These 18 T cell receptor beta chains were sequenced from one sample in a study of T cell changes during pregnancy in multiple sclerosis. The protocol was immunoSEQ multiplex PCR, while the TCRdb copy is restricted to in-frame clones and leaves out a portion. The table records 42,000 or so clones, 70% to 90% of them present only once. The material was CD4+ T cells from peripheral blood mononuclear cells, obtained after pregnancy. The origin of the receptors is a female donor with multiple sclerosis, enrolled in a pregnancy study.

Only one count was recorded for this clone. The V call is TRBV7-3, the J call TRBJ2-3, with D maybe TRBD2 (5 bases). The CDR3 runs 14 residues. CDR1 is SGHTA and CDR2 is FQGTGA in the germline V gene. Trimming removed 5 bases at V and 7 bases at J, with 16 bases between. The DNA for the CDR3 is TGTGCCAGCAGCCCAAGCCCTAGCTCTTATACGCAGTATTTT. Amino acid sequence: CASSPSPSSYTQYF.

The chain is built from TRBV5-1 and TRBJ2-7; D is possibly TRBD2 (6 bases). Germline CDR1 reads SGHRS; CDR2 reads YFSETQ. Trimming removed 0 bases from V and 2 bases from J, with 9 bases in between. The CDR3 consists of 14 residues. DNA of the CDR3: TGCGCCAGCAGCTTGGGATCGGGGGCCTACGAGCAGTACTTC. Translated, it gives CASSLGSGAYEQYF. Full variable domain (remainder filled in from reference TRBV5-1 and TRBJ2-7): KAGVTQTPRYLIKTRGQQVTLSCSPISGHRSVSWYQQTPGQGLQFLFEYFSETQRNKGNFPGRFSGRQFSNSRSEMNVSTLELGDSALYLCASSLGSGAYEQYFGPGTRLTVT.

This clone was seen once. This chain connects TRBV27 to TRBJ1-2; 9 bases line up with TRBD1. The CDR3 spans 14 residues. CDR1 MNHEY and CDR2 SMNVEV come from the germline V gene (reference sequence). With V trimmed by 7 bases and J by 1 base, 4 bases remained unmatched. CDR3 in amino acids: CASTGTGNNYGYTF. In nucleotides, the CDR3 is TGTGCCAGCACCGGGACAGGGAATAACTATGGCTACACCTTC.

The chain joins TRBV29-1 to TRBJ2-7; no clear D. Trimming left V 0 bases short and J 3 bases short, with 6 bases between. The CDR3 runs 12 residues. The germline V gene encodes CDR1 SQVTM and CDR2 ANQGSEA. CDR3 nucleotides: TGCAGCGTTGAAGAACTTTGCTACGAGCAGTACTTC. Translated, it gives CSVEELCYEQYF.

V usage is TRBV13 and J usage is TRBJ2-7, with 7 bases lining up with TRBD1. Germline assignment: CDR1 PRHDT and CDR2 FYEKMQ (reference sequence). The trim removed 5 bases at V and 4 bases at J, leaving 5 bases unmatched. CDR3 length equals 13 residues. CDR3: CASSRGQTYEQYF. The CDR3 region has the DNA TGTGCCAGCAGCAGGGGACAGACGTACGAGCAGTACTTC.

This chain uses TRBV7-8 with TRBJ2-7; D is perhaps TRBD2 (6 bases). From germline, CDR1 is SGHVS and CDR2 FQNEAQ. Trimming stripped 5 bases from V and 0 bases from J, with 14 bases between. The CDR3 totals 15 residues. The CDR3 nucleotides read TGTGCCAGCAGCCCCCCGGGACTCTCCTCCTACGAGCAGTACTTC. Amino acids: CASSPPGLSSYEQYF.

The genes are TRBV14 and TRBJ2-7, with D perhaps TRBD1 (5 bases). CDR1 and CDR2 (germline): SGHDN, FVKESK. The CDR3 extends over 15 amino acids. Trimming left V 4 bases short and J 0 bases short, with 13 bases between. The CDR3 is CASSPLQASSYEQYF. CDR3 nucleotides: TGTGCCAGCAGCCCATTACAGGCGAGCTCCTACGAGCAGTACTTC.

This clone was seen just once. The chain couples TRBV5-6 to TRBJ2-7, with 9 bases that match TRBD2. The V and J ends lost 1 base and 6 bases, in that order; junction bases with no gene match: 5. This CDR3 region has 14 residues. CDR1 and CDR2 (germline): SGHDT, YYEEEE. This CDR3 reads CASSLRAGGIEQYF. CDR3 nucleotides: TGTGCCAGCAGCTTGAGAGCGGGGGGTATCGAGCAGTACTTC.

V gene TRBV28 combines with J gene TRBJ2-3; the match to TRBD2 covers 9 bases. The CDR3 extends over 14 amino acids. CDR1 is MDHEN and CDR2 is SYDVKM in the germline V gene. V shed 6 bases, J shed 4 bases, and the junction held 5 bases outside the gene matches. In DNA, the CDR3 is TGTGCCAGCAGAGAGACTAGCGGTTCAGATACGCAGTATTTT. Translating gives CASRETSGSDTQYF.

The rearrangement joins TRBV29-1 to TRBJ1-1; no reliable D call. Germline-derived CDR1 and CDR2 are SQVTM and ANQGSEA. Trimming removed 4 bases at V and 4 bases at J, with 13 bases between. The CDR3 runs 13 residues. DNA for the CDR3: TGCAGCGTTGTGGGAGGGTCTATCACTGAAGCTTTCTTT. Its protein is CSVVGGSITEAFF.

The V and J genes are TRBV9 and TRBJ2-1; possibly TRBD2 for D (6 bases). CDR3 length: 15 amino acids. Trimming took off 0 bases at V and 4 bases at J, with 11 bases between the two ends. The V gene's germline CDR1 is SGDLS and CDR2 YYNGEE. The DNA for the CDR3 is TGTGCCAGCAGCGTAGCGGGGGACTTTTACAATGAGCAGTTCTTC. Its translation is CASSVAGDFYNEQFF. Together with reference TRBV9 and TRBJ2-1, the CDR3 gives the full variable domain: DSGVTQTPKHLITATGQRVTLRCSPRSGDLSVYWYQQSLDQGLQFLIQYYNGEERAKGNILERFSAQQFPDLHSELNLSSLELGDSALYFCASSVAGDFYNEQFFGPGTRLTVL.

This clone was counted only a few times. The chain links TRBV25-1 to TRBJ1-1; D is perhaps TRBD1 (5 bases). V gave up 1 base and J gave up 4 bases, with 22 bases separating them. CDR1 MGHDK and CDR2 SYGVNS come from the germline V gene. This CDR3 region has 18 residues. The CDR3 nucleotides are TGTGCCAGCAGTGAATGGGGGGGGATCACCCTTGGAGGCACTGAAGCTTTCTTT. Its protein product is CASSEWGGITLGGTEAFF.

The CDR3 loop reads CASSLFEATNEKLFF. Here the CDR3 DNA reads TGCGCCAGCAGCTTGTTCGAGGCAACTAATGAAAAACTGTTTTTT. The gene calls are TRBV5-1 and TRBJ1-4; no reliable D call. V lost 1 base, J lost 0 bases, and 7 bases lay in between. Looked up from germline, CDR1 is SGHRS and CDR2 is YFSETQ. The CDR3 loop spans 15 amino acids.

The V and J genes are TRBV7-9 and TRBJ2-1, with TRBD2 as a possible D gene (7 bases). This CDR3 has 15 amino acids. V lost 1 base and J 9 bases, leaving 16 bases between the germline ends. In germline, CDR1 is SEHNR, CDR2 FQNEAQ (reference sequence). The CDR3 here is CASSLGEGTLGEQFF. DNA for the CDR3: TGTGCCAGCAGCTTAGGGGAGGGGACACTGGGTGAGCAGTTCTTC.

The chain combines TRBV6-1 with TRBJ2-7; D remains unclear. Germline CDR1 MNHNS, CDR2 SASEGT. The length of the CDR3 is 12 residues. With 3 bases removed from V and 5 bases from J, the gap between germline ends came to 8 bases. Here the CDR3 reads CASSEAFNEQYF. The CDR3 coding sequence is TGTGCCAGCAGTGAGGCTTTTAACGAGCAGTACTTC.

The chain carries TRBV4-1 and TRBJ1-4; no clear D gene. CDR3 size: 20 residues. Trimming removed 0 bases from V and 0 bases from J, with 20 bases in between. The germline gives CDR1 MGHRA, CDR2 YSYEKL. The CDR3 DNA reads TGCGCCAGCAGCCAAGAGGACTCCAGGAACCTGTTCGCAACTAATGAAAAACTGTTTTTT. Translated, it gives CASSQEDSRNLFATNEKLFF.

The chain joins TRBV7-2 to TRBJ2-7; 7 nucleotides align to TRBD1. The J segment lost 2 bases and the V segment lost 5 bases, leaving 3 bases of the junction unmatched. CDR3 length: 13 residues. Looked up from germline, CDR1 is SGHTA and CDR2 is FQGNSA. CDR3 region: CASSPTGPYEQYF. CDR3 in DNA: TGTGCCAGCAGCCCGACAGGGCCCTACGAGCAGTACTTC. Based on the CDR3 plus reference TRBV7-2 and TRBJ2-7, the full variable domain is GAGVSQSPSNKVTEKGKDVELRCDPISGHTALYWYRQSLGQGLEFLIYFQGNSAPDKSGLPSDRFSAERTGGSVSTLTIQRTQQEDSAVYLCASSPTGPYEQYFGPGTRLTVT.

This chain uses TRBV11-3 with TRBJ2-2; TRBD1 aligns across 7 bases. Germline trimming cut 4 bases from V and 8 bases from J; bases unmatched to any gene: 4. CDR1 and CDR2 (germline): SGHNT, YENEEA. CDR3 size: 13 residues. CDR3 amino acids: CASSYDRAGELFF. CDR3 nucleotide sequence: TGTGCCAGCAGCTACGACAGGGCTGGGGAGCTGTTTTTT.